Each of the 26 T cell receptor beta chains below was sequenced from the same sample in a study of post-analysis software for immune sequencing data. Findings and caveats of the study: Elevated frequency relative to controls characterized several TRBV segments in patients, TRBV5-6, TRBV5-1 and TRBV20-1 among them.

TCR beta cDNA libraries included unique molecular identifiers. TCRdb redid the calling of the PCR reads with MiXCR, one entry per CDR3 protein. Of roughly 600,000 distinct CDR3 sequences listed, roughly 46% were seen once; the top ten hold about 1.5%. The antigens these receptors bind are not known. Material: blood. These receptors were taken from a girl aged 10-17 years with multiple sclerosis.

In DNA form, the CDR3 reads TGTGCCAGCAGTTCGGGAGGGGGGGCCAGGGAGACCCAGTACTTC. Protein sequence: CASSSGGGARETQYF. V is TRBV28 and J is TRBJ2-5; TRBD2 aligns across 8 bases. The junction had 9 bases not matched to a gene; V was cut back by 4 bases and J by 5 bases. The CDR3 totals 15 residues. Germline V gives CDR1 MDHEN, CDR2 SYDVKM. Full variable domain (missing parts from reference TRBV28 and TRBJ2-5): DVKVTQSSRYLVKRTGEKVFLECVQDMDHENMFWYRQDPGLGLRLIYFSYDVKMKEKGDIPEGYSVSREKKERFSLILESASTNQTSMYLCASSSGGGARETQYFGPGTRLLVL.

This clonotype turned up a few times. This chain connects TRBV5-6 to TRBJ2-1; D is perhaps TRBD2 (9 bases). The germline gives CDR1 SGHDT, CDR2 YYEEEE. Trimming cost V 4 bases and J 7 bases, with 21 bases left between them. The CDR3 is 16 residues long. The CDR3: CASSLRGREGLNEQFF. CDR3 sequence (DNA): TGTGCCAGCAGCCTCAGGGGGCGGGAGGGCCTAAATGAGCAGTTCTTC.

V and J are TRBV14 and TRBJ2-7, with 7 bases matching TRBD1. Germline V gives CDR1 SGHDN, CDR2 FVKESK. The trim removed 3 bases at V and 3 bases at J, leaving 2 bases unmatched. The CDR3 runs 13 residues. The CDR3 loop reads CASSHWDSYEQYF. The CDR3 DNA sequence: TGTGCCAGCAGCCACTGGGACAGCTACGAGCAGTACTTC.

V gene TRBV5-1 combines with J gene TRBJ1-4; TRBD1 matches 7 bases. Germline loops: CDR1 SGHRS, CDR2 YFSETQ. The junction had 8 bases not matched to a gene; V was cut back by 4 bases and J by 8 bases. This CDR3 contains 14 residues. CDR3 nucleotide sequence: TGCGCCAGCAGCACGGGAACAGGGGAGGAAAAACTGTTTTTT. The encoded protein is CASSTGTGEEKLFF.

The chain couples TRBV5-1 to TRBJ2-7, with 14 bases fitting TRBD2. The CDR3 loop spans 19 amino acids. The germline gives CDR1 SGHRS, CDR2 YFSETQ. V trimming: 4 bases; J trimming: 3 bases; junction bases outside the gene matches: 15. The CDR3 region is CASSPRLAGGPKKIYEQYF. CDR3 nucleotides: TGCGCCAGCAGCCCGCGACTAGCGGGAGGGCCAAAAAAAATCTACGAGCAGTACTTC.

This clonotype has more than one count but fewer than ten. The V and J genes are TRBV11-2 and TRBJ2-7; D is possibly TRBD1 (8 bases). V was cut by 1 base and J by 10 bases, with 23 bases left in between. The CDR3 length is 16 residues. Germline V CDR1 and CDR2: SGHAT, FQNNGV. The DNA of the CDR3 is TGTGCCAGCAGCTTAGTCGGGGGGTCAGGGGGCTTCGGACAGTACTTC. This translates into CASSLVGGSGGFGQYF.

The V gene is TRBV5-1, the J gene TRBJ2-7; tentatively, D is TRBD1 (6 bases). V shed 5 bases and J shed 2 bases, with 11 bases lying between them. The CDR3 length is 13 residues. Germline values: CDR1 SGHRS, CDR2 YFSETQ. The CDR3 region has the DNA TGCGCCAGCAGACCGGGACACCCCTACGAGCAGTACTTC. Encoded protein: CASRPGHPYEQYF.

The CDR3 nucleotides read TGTGCCAGCAGCACAACTCAAGGGGGAGAGACCCAGTACTTC. Translated: CASSTTQGGETQYF. This chain links TRBV5-5 with TRBJ2-7, with D tentatively TRBD1 (6 bases). The J call may be mistaken, given a closer DNA end match to TRBJ2-5. The germline V gene encodes CDR1 SGHKS and CDR2 YYEKEE (reference sequence). The CDR3 contains 14 residues.

The gene calls are TRBV12-3 or TRBV12-4 and TRBJ2-7; D is perhaps TRBD1 or TRBD2 (5 bases each). The CDR3 is 14 amino acids. V shed 6 bases and J shed 6 bases, with 18 bases lying between them. CDR3 sequence reads: CASSLRLGTLEQYF. The DNA of the CDR3 is TGTGCCAGCAGCCTCAGGCTAGGGACCCTCGAGCAGTACTTC.

The chain combines TRBV6-5 with TRBJ1-2; D unclear. With 2 bases removed from V and 4 bases from J, the gap between germline ends came to 14 bases. Germline V gene sequence: CDR1 MNHEY, CDR2 SVGAGI. The CDR3 spans 15 residues. CDR3 nucleotides: TGTGCCAGCAGTTACAGGCAGTCGCCGGTCTATGGCTACACCTTC. It is translated as CASSYRQSPVYGYTF.

The V and J genes are TRBV5-1 and TRBJ2-5; the D gene is possibly TRBD2 (5 bases). The V end lost 4 bases, the J end lost 5 bases, and 24 bases lay between the germline ends. The germline CDR1 and CDR2 sequences are SGHRS and YFSETQ. This CDR3 has 17 amino acids. In DNA, the CDR3 is TGCGCCAGCAGCAACCCCTGGGAGCGGACCATTGAGGAGACCCAGTACTTC. Protein: CASSNPWERTIEETQYF.

This clonotype turned up a few times. The genes are TRBV20-1 and TRBJ2-7; 10 nucleotides align to TRBD2. Germline CDR1 is DFQATT and CDR2 is SNEGSKA (reference sequence). V was pared by 4 bases and J by 0 bases, with 15 bases of the junction left unmatched. This CDR3 region has 18 residues. CDR3: CSAKDGASGSHFSYEQYF. Here the CDR3 DNA reads TGCAGTGCTAAAGATGGGGCTAGCGGGAGTCATTTCTCCTACGAGCAGTACTTC.

In its sample, this clonotype was seen a few times. The CDR3 DNA reads as TGCGCCAGCACTAGCGGGGGCAGCTCCTACAATGAGCAGTTCTTC. Its protein product is CASTSGGSSYNEQFF. The chain combines TRBV5-1 with TRBJ2-1; 10 nucleotides match TRBD2. Unmatched junction bases numbered 3, after V lost 6 bases and J lost 0 bases. Germline V gives CDR1 SGHRS, CDR2 YFSETQ. The CDR3 spans 15 residues.

The rearrangement uses TRBV7-9 and TRBJ1-1; D is uncertain. CDR1 is SEHNR and CDR2 is FQNEAQ in the germline V gene (reference sequence). The CDR3 extends over 14 amino acids. Trimming pared 7 bases from V and 7 bases from J, leaving 19 bases between. CDR3 DNA: TGTGCCAGCACCTTTTTTGGAGCGGCAGGTGAAGCTTTCTTT. It specifies CASTFFGAAGEAFF.

This sequence joins TRBV3-1 and TRBJ1-5; D gene ambiguous. Trimming shortened V by 4 bases and J by 0 bases, and 10 bases separated the two germline ends. The V gene's germline CDR1 is LGHDT and CDR2 YNNKEL (reference sequence). CDR3 length: 15 residues. CDR3 DNA sequence: TGTGCCAGCAGCCCTGGCCCAAGTAGCAATCAGCCCCAGCATTTT. The encoded protein is CASSPGPSSNQPQHF.

CDR3 residues: CSARPPSTASYEQYF. The CDR3 nucleotides read TGCAGTGCTAGGCCGCCTTCGACAGCTTCCTACGAGCAGTACTTC. The chain employs TRBV20-1 and TRBJ2-7; weak D call: TRBD1 (5 bases). V was shortened by 3 bases and J by 1 base, with 16 bases between the two germline ends. Germline CDR1 and CDR2: DFQATT and SNEGSKA (reference sequence). This CDR3 is built from 15 residues.

CDR3 sequence (DNA): TGTGCCATCAGTGACGGGAGGGAAGAGACCCAGTACTTC. Translating gives CAISDGREETQYF. The J gene is TRBJ2-5, the V gene TRBV10-3; TRBD2 matches at 8 bases. Germline CDR1 is ENHRY and CDR2 is SYGVKD. The CDR3 spans 13 residues. With V trimmed by 3 bases and J by 3 bases, 0 bases remained unmatched.

The rearrangement uses TRBV20-1 and TRBJ2-1; D is possibly TRBD1 or TRBD2 (6 bases each). Germline V CDR1 and CDR2: DFQATT, SNEGSKA (reference sequence). The CDR3 is 15 amino acids. The V end lost 5 bases, the J end lost 3 bases, and 17 bases lay between the germline ends. This CDR3 is CSAERGASSYNEQFF. The CDR3 DNA is TGCAGTGCTGAGAGGGGGGCTAGCAGCTACAATGAGCAGTTCTTC.

This chain links TRBV4-1 with TRBJ2-7, with 9 bases matching TRBD2. CDR3 size: 17 residues. With V trimmed by 4 bases and J by 2 bases, 12 bases remained unmatched. Germline CDR1 MGHRA, CDR2 YSYEKL. In nucleotides, the CDR3 is TGCGCCAGCAGCCCCGGTCTAGCGGGAAGGAACACCTACGAGCAGTACTTC. Translating gives CASSPGLAGRNTYEQYF.

The genes are TRBV12-3 or TRBV12-4 and TRBJ1-5; no definite D call. The length of the CDR3 is 13 residues. V was trimmed by 6 bases and J by 1 base, leaving 7 bases between them. The CDR3 coding sequence is TGTGCCAGCAGCCCGCAGAGCAATCAGCCCCAGCATTTT. Encoded protein: CASSPQSNQPQHF.

The chain combines TRBV30 with TRBJ2-1, with TRBD1 matching 12 bases. Germline-derived CDR1 and CDR2 are GTSNPN and SVGIG (reference sequence). V gave up 8 bases and J gave up 7 bases; unmatched junction bases: 18. This CDR3 has 17 amino acids. For the CDR3, the DNA is TGTGCCGGGGGGGACAGGGGGCCAAGCGGCTCACCAAATGAGCAGTTCTTC. It codes for CAGGDRGPSGSPNEQFF.

This clonotype was detected a few times. The chain carries TRBV5-1 and TRBJ2-7, with 8 nucleotides matching TRBD2. Germline-derived CDR1 and CDR2 are SGHRS and YFSETQ. The CDR3 is made up of 14 amino acids. The ends lost 4 bases at V and 2 bases at J; junction bases unmatched: 5. In DNA, the CDR3 is TGCGCCAGCAGCCCAGCGACTAGCGCCTACGAGCAGTACTTC. Translating gives CASSPATSAYEQYF.

V usage is TRBV6-1 and J usage is TRBJ1-2, with 12 bases aligning to TRBD1. This CDR3 has 16 amino acids. The V and J ends lost 1 base and 7 bases, in that order; junction bases with no gene match: 7. The germline V gene has CDR1 MNHNS and CDR2 SASEGT. CDR3 residues: CASSEGDRGHFGGYTF. The CDR3 bases are TGTGCCAGCAGTGAAGGGGACAGGGGGCATTTCGGTGGCTACACCTTC.

V usage is TRBV24-1 and J usage is TRBJ1-2; no firm D call. V was cut by 0 bases and J by 5 bases, with 9 bases left in between. Germline CDR1 KGHDR, CDR2 SFDVKD. The CDR3 covers 14 residues. The CDR3 bases are TGTGCCACCAGTGATTTGACAGTTTCTTATGGCTACACCTTC. This sequence encodes CATSDLTVSYGYTF.

This clonotype has more than one count but fewer than ten. The gene calls are TRBV4-2 and TRBJ2-1; D call uncertain. Germline values: CDR1 LGHNA, CDR2 YNFKEQ. This CDR3 is 16 amino acids long. V lost 4 bases and J 0 bases, leaving 13 bases between the germline ends. In DNA, the CDR3 is TGTGCCAGCAGCCCGTCGGCAGGCGTCTCCTACAATGAGCAGTTCTTC. Residues: CASSPSAGVSYNEQFF.

This clonotype was found a few times. The chain combines TRBV24-1 with TRBJ2-1; weak D call: TRBD1 (6 bases). This CDR3 comprises 16 residues. The V gene lost 2 bases and the J gene lost 0 bases, with 10 bases spanning the gap. Germline CDR1 is KGHDR and CDR2 is SFDVKD. The CDR3 DNA reads TGTGCCACCAGTGATTGGACAGCGAGCTCCTACAATGAGCAGTTCTTC. Its protein product is CATSDWTASSYNEQFF.